Presented here are 32 T cell receptor beta chains from one specimen sequenced in a study of blood T cells in healthy people across ages. A sample-barcoded 5' primer and a J-beta primer mix were used in a second PCR of roughly 6 to 11 cycles. In TCRdb, the 5' RACE reads were re-called with MiXCR into one record per CDR3 protein. Of about 930,000 distinct CDR3 sequences listed, 29% are singletons. These same data were also listed under a study on T cells of mothers and their children.

Material for sequencing was blood. The origin of the receptors is a woman aged 35 to 49 in good health.

The J gene is TRBJ1-1, the V gene TRBV7-9; tentative D call: TRBD1 (6 bases). CDR1 SEHNR and CDR2 FQNEAQ come from the germline V gene (reference sequence). V lost 1 base, J lost 1 base, and 10 bases lay in between. This CDR3 region has 15 residues. CDR3 sequence reads: CASSLDMGQNTEAFF. The DNA for the CDR3 is TGTGCCAGCAGCTTAGATATGGGACAGAACACTGAAGCTTTCTTT.

Only a few counts were recorded for this clonotype. The CDR3 DNA is TGCAGTGCTAGGAGACAGGGTGAGGATGAAAAACTGTTTTTT. Translated: CSARRQGEDEKLFF. The V call is TRBV20-1, the J call TRBJ1-4, with 7 positions matching TRBD1. The germline gives CDR1 DFQATT, CDR2 SNEGSKA (reference sequence). The trim removed 3 bases at V and 6 bases at J, leaving 7 bases unmatched. There are 14 residues in the CDR3.

In its sample, this clonotype was seen a few times. CDR3 DNA: TGTGCCTGGAGTGTATCAGGGGCAGGTAATTCACCCCTCCACTTT. Translating gives CAWSVSGAGNSPLHF. The V gene is TRBV30, the J gene TRBJ1-6, with D tentatively TRBD1 (6 bases). Germline loops: CDR1 GTSNPN, CDR2 SVGIG (reference sequence). This CDR3 comprises 15 residues. With 0 bases removed from V and 6 bases from J, the gap between germline ends came to 12 bases. Variable domain in full (rest from reference TRBV30 and TRBJ1-6): SQTIHQWPATLVQPVGSPLSLECTVEGTSNPNLYWYRQAAGRGLQLLFYSVGIGQISSEVPQNLSASRPQDRQFILSSKKLLLSDSGFYLCAWSVSGAGNSPLHFGNGTRLTVT.

This clonotype occurred a few times. V gene TRBV11-2 combines with J gene TRBJ2-5; D call uncertain. Germline V gene lookup returns CDR1 SGHAT and CDR2 FQNNGV. CDR3 size: 16 residues. Trimming pared 2 bases from V and 7 bases from J, leaving 20 bases between. The CDR3, as DNA: TGTGCCAGCAGCTTAACTGTGATCTCCCATGAAGGGACCCAGTACTTC. Translated: CASSLTVISHEGTQYF.

This clonotype showed up just a few times. This chain uses TRBV12-3 or TRBV12-4 with TRBJ1-4, with TRBD1 as a possible D gene (5 bases). Trimming removed 6 bases at V and 7 bases at J, with 15 bases between. The CDR3 is 14 amino acids. CDR3 loop: CASSEHGGGEKLFF. The CDR3 DNA is TGTGCCAGCAGCGAACACGGGGGTGGTGAAAAACTGTTTTTT.

This clonotype was found many times. J is TRBJ1-2 and V is TRBV29-1, with D possibly matching TRBD1 (5 bases). The V end was cut by 7 bases, the J end by 5 bases, with 17 bases between. Germline V gives CDR1 SQVTM, CDR2 ANQGSEA. The CDR3 has 13 residues. The DNA of the CDR3 is TGCAGCGCTCCCTTTGCGGGGGTTTATGGCTACACCTTC. This gives the protein CSAPFAGVYGYTF.

This clonotype occurred a few times. This sequence joins TRBV30 and TRBJ2-1, with TRBD2 matching 8 bases. The V and J ends lost 3 bases and 15 bases, in that order; junction bases with no gene match: 13. The CDR3 runs 13 residues. Germline V gene data show CDR1 as GTSNPN and CDR2 as SVGIG (reference sequence). CDR3 sequence (DNA): TGTGCCTGGAGCCGCCTATCAGCGGGAGAATGGTTCTTC. It translates to CAWSRLSAGEWFF.

Ten or more counts support this clonotype. This chain links TRBV5-1 with TRBJ2-1; 9 nucleotides agree with TRBD2. Trimming cost V 0 bases and J 8 bases; bases outside gene matches: 6. The CDR3 runs to 15 residues. CDR1 SGHRS and CDR2 YFSETQ come from the germline V gene. The CDR3, as DNA: TGCGCCAGCAGCTTGGCAAGCGGGGGGCCATATGAGCAGTTCTTC. Encoded protein: CASSLASGGPYEQFF.

The chain couples TRBV7-9 to TRBJ1-2, with D possibly matching TRBD1 (5 bases). The CDR3 is 14 residues long. Per the germline V gene, CDR1 is SEHNR and CDR2 is FQNEAQ (reference sequence). Trimming left V 8 bases short and J 5 bases short, with 18 bases between. Here the CDR3 reads CASATPGAIYGYTF. The DNA of the CDR3 is TGTGCCAGCGCGACGCCCGGGGCGATTTATGGCTACACCTTC.

V is TRBV20-1 and J is TRBJ2-1, with D unclear. The CDR3 sequence is 18 residues long. V was shortened by 0 bases and J by 2 bases, with 20 bases between the two germline ends. Germline CDR1 is DFQATT and CDR2 is SNEGSKA (reference sequence). The CDR3 DNA sequence: TGCAGTGCTAGAGATTACGACGCCCCAGCCGGCACCTACAATGAGCAGTTCTTC. Translation: CSARDYDAPAGTYNEQFF.

A word on this clonotype: One junction end does not reproduce the germline sequence, and a read error may be involved. The rearrangement uses TRBV20-1 and TRBJ1-4; perhaps TRBD1 as D (6 bases). CDR3 size: 12 residues. CDR1 DFQATT and CDR2 SNEGSKA come from the germline V gene (reference sequence). The CDR3 DNA is TGCTCGGCGGGGGCAACTAATGAAAAACGGTTTTTT. Amino acids: CSAGATNEKRFF.

At least ten counts were recorded for this clonotype. This sequence joins TRBV3-1 and TRBJ2-7; no definite D call. CDR3 length equals 12 residues. CDR1 LGHDT and CDR2 YNNKEL come from the germline V gene (reference sequence). The V end was cut by 2 bases, the J end by 9 bases, with 11 bases between. CDR3 DNA: TGTGCCAGCAGCCAAACCACGTCCGGGCAGTACTTC. As protein: CASSQTTSGQYF.

Details on this clonotype: Being one base from a much bigger clone, this may be a read error. This chain joins TRBV9 and TRBJ2-1; 8 nucleotides line up with TRBD1. This CDR3 has 15 amino acids. CDR1 is SGDLS, CDR2 YYNGEE, per germline. The CDR3 region has the DNA TGTGCCGGCAGTATAGGACAGGGCAGCTACAATGAGCAGTTCTTC. Translation: CAGSIGQGSYNEQFF. The full variable domain, with the rest looked up from reference TRBV9 and TRBJ2-1, is DSGVTQTPKHLITATGQRVTLRCSPRSGDLSVYWYQQSLDQGLQFLIQYYNGEERAKGNILERFSAQQFPDLHSELNLSSLELGDSALYFCAGSIGQGSYNEQFFGPGTRLTVL.

This clonotype was seen many times. J is TRBJ2-7 and V is TRBV28, with TRBD1 matching over 9 bases. Germline values: CDR1 MDHEN, CDR2 SYDVKM. The trim removed 6 bases at V and 1 base at J, leaving 7 bases unmatched. The CDR3 runs to 15 residues. CDR3 DNA: TGTGCCAGCAGCAGACTCGGGACAGGGTCCTACGAGCAGTACTTC. As protein: CASSRLGTGSYEQYF. The full variable domain, in which reference TRBV28 and TRBJ2-7 provide the parts outside the CDR3, is DVKVTQSSRYLVKRTGEKVFLECVQDMDHENMFWYRQDPGLGLRLIYFSYDVKMKEKGDIPEGYSVSREKKERFSLILESASTNQTSMYLCASSRLGTGSYEQYFGPGTRLTVT.

The chain combines TRBV28 with TRBJ1-2, with D possibly TRBD1 on 5 matching bases. Germline V gives CDR1 MDHEN, CDR2 SYDVKM. The CDR3 spans 12 residues. With 10 bases removed from V and 4 bases from J, the gap between germline ends came to 13 bases. CDR3: CANGGRVYGYTF. CDR3 in DNA: TGTGCCAACGGGGGACGGGTCTATGGCTACACCTTC.

The V and J genes are TRBV4-1 and TRBJ1-5; D may be TRBD1 (5 bases). CDR1 MGHRA and CDR2 YSYEKL come from the germline V gene. The CDR3 covers 14 residues. V was cut by 0 bases and J by 11 bases, with 14 bases left in between. For the CDR3, the DNA is TGCGCCAGCAGCCAAGAAGACGGGGGTGTTGCCCAGCATTTT. Translation gives CASSQEDGGVAQHF.

This clonotype was counted at least ten times. This sequence joins TRBV27 and TRBJ1-6; 10 nucleotides agree with TRBD1. Trimming took 5 bases from V and 7 from J; bases not matched to a gene: 11. Germline CDR1 and CDR2: MNHEY and SMNVEV (reference sequence). The CDR3 is 17 amino acids. The CDR3 here is CASSLESRTGGNSPLHF. CDR3 in DNA: TGTGCCAGCAGTCTAGAAAGCCGGACAGGGGGGAATTCACCCCTCCACTTT.

The J gene is TRBJ2-5, the V gene TRBV12-3 or TRBV12-4; TRBD1 aligns across 7 bases. This CDR3 is 14 amino acids long. V was pared by 6 bases and J by 4 bases, with 8 bases of the junction left unmatched. CDR3 sequence: CASSDRGGAETQYF. The CDR3 region has the DNA TGTGCCAGCAGCGACAGAGGGGGCGCAGAGACCCAGTACTTC.

In nucleotides, the CDR3 is TGCGCCAGCAGCTTGGAGGGTCTGGGAACGGAGCCCCAGCATTTT. It translates to CASSLEGLGTEPQHF. The chain has TRBV5-1 and TRBJ1-5; no clear D. Trimming left V 0 bases short and J 8 bases short, with 15 bases between. The CDR3 runs to 15 residues. The V gene's germline CDR1 is SGHRS and CDR2 YFSETQ.

The rearrangement uses TRBV14 and TRBJ1-2, with 10 bases lining up with TRBD1. Germline V gene data show CDR1 as SGHDN and CDR2 as FVKESK. CDR3 size: 15 residues. Trimming took 4 bases from V and 7 from J; bases not matched to a gene: 9. The CDR3 sequence: CASSPVRTGGGGYTF. The CDR3 DNA follows: TGTGCCAGCAGCCCGGTGCGGACAGGGGGTGGTGGCTACACCTTC.

This clonotype was counted a single time. J is TRBJ1-1 and V is TRBV2; a possible D gene is TRBD1 (5 bases). The CDR3 has 15 residues. V was trimmed by 5 bases and J by 5 bases, leaving 18 bases between them. Germline V gene lookup returns CDR1 SNHLY and CDR2 FYNNEI. The CDR3 nucleotides read TGTGCCAGCAGTTTACGTCAGGGAAACGGGACTGAAGCTTTCTTT. This sequence encodes CASSLRQGNGTEAFF.

This clonotype was counted a few times. V gene TRBV2 combines with J gene TRBJ2-2; the D is unclear. This CDR3 has 14 residues. The germline gives CDR1 SNHLY, CDR2 FYNNEI. V shed 3 bases and J shed 1 base, with 6 bases lying between them. CDR3 loop: CASSEMVNTGELFF. CDR3 coding DNA: TGTGCCAGCAGTGAGATGGTGAACACCGGGGAGCTGTTTTTT.

This clonotype was counted only a few times. The chain uses TRBV27 and TRBJ2-7; a weak D match, TRBD1 (7 bases). Trimming left V 4 bases short and J 4 bases short, with 17 bases between. The CDR3 consists of 15 residues. Germline CDR1 and CDR2: MNHEY and SMNVEV (reference sequence). As DNA, the CDR3 is TGTGCCAGCAGTTACGGAGGGGGCGGCTGTTACGAGCAGTACTTC. Encoded protein: CASSYGGGGCYEQYF.

The chain uses TRBV29-1 and TRBJ1-4, with 10 bases matching TRBD1. The CDR3 runs to 13 residues. J was trimmed by 7 bases and V by 6 bases; bases with no gene match: 5. Per germline, CDR1 SQVTM and CDR2 ANQGSEA. The CDR3 bases are TGCAGCGTGGCCCGGGACAGGGGTGAAAAACTGTTTTTT. Its protein is CSVARDRGEKLFF.

This clonotype was observed a handful of times. The chain couples TRBV5-1 to TRBJ2-1; the D gene is possibly TRBD2 (5 bases). The ends were cut back, 4 bases at V and 0 bases at J, with 20 bases in the middle. Germline loops: CDR1 SGHRS, CDR2 YFSETQ. This CDR3 spans 18 amino acids. The CDR3: CASSLLPSGLSSYNEQFF. CDR3 nucleotide sequence: TGCGCCAGCAGCCTCCTACCCAGTGGACTCAGCTCCTACAATGAGCAGTTCTTC.

This sequence joins TRBV7-9 and TRBJ2-3; possible D gene TRBD1, 6 bases. The CDR3 has 15 amino acids. Germline values: CDR1 SEHNR, CDR2 FQNEAQ (reference sequence). With 4 bases removed from V and 2 bases from J, the gap between germline ends came to 13 bases. CDR3 bases: TGTGCCAGCAGCTCTCGGACAGCCAACACAGATACGCAGTATTTT. Its translation is CASSSRTANTDTQYF.

The chain carries TRBV7-9 and TRBJ1-1, with D maybe TRBD1 (5 bases). The ends were cut back, 5 bases at V and 7 bases at J, with 11 bases in the middle. The CDR3 has 12 residues. The germline CDR1 and CDR2 sequences are SEHNR and FQNEAQ (reference sequence). Written as DNA, the CDR3 is TGTGCCAGCAGCCCGACACAGGTTGAAGCTTTCTTT. Translating it yields CASSPTQVEAFF.

V gene TRBV7-2 combines with J gene TRBJ2-7; 9 bases map to TRBD1. The CDR3 spans 18 residues. V dropped 5 bases and J dropped 0; count of bases not matched to a gene: 14. Per the germline V gene, CDR1 is SGHTA and CDR2 is FQGNSA. Here the CDR3 reads CASSQGTGPRTSSYEQYF. The CDR3 DNA reads as TGTGCCAGCAGCCAAGGGACAGGGCCCCGAACGTCCTCCTACGAGCAGTACTTC.

The chain carries TRBV5-1 and TRBJ1-6, with a weak D call TRBD1 (6 bases). Germline assignment: CDR1 SGHRS and CDR2 YFSETQ. V lost 5 bases to trimming and J lost 8 bases, with 14 bases between them. CDR3 length: 14 residues. The CDR3 bases are TGCGCCAGCAGTCCGGACAGTACTTATTCACCCCTCCACTTT. The encoded protein is CASSPDSTYSPLHF.

This chain joins TRBV5-1 and TRBJ1-2, with D tentatively TRBD1 (6 bases). The CDR3 is 15 amino acids. Germline V gene sequence: CDR1 SGHRS, CDR2 YFSETQ. V dropped 3 bases and J dropped 4 bases, with 16 bases sitting between them. CDR3 sequence (DNA): TGCGCCAGCAGCTCCACGACAGGTTCCGGCTATGGCTACACCTTC. It codes for CASSSTTGSGYGYTF.

This clonotype was found a few times. The chain joins TRBV7-2 to TRBJ2-5, with D hard to call. The V gene lost 2 bases and the J gene lost 11 bases, with 12 bases spanning the gap. The V gene's germline CDR1 is SGHTA and CDR2 FQGNSA. This CDR3 contains 12 residues. This CDR3 reads CASSLPPNEQYF. The CDR3 DNA follows: TGTGCCAGCAGCTTACCCCCAAATGAGCAGTACTTC.

V usage is TRBV14 and J usage is TRBJ1-1; D might be TRBD1 (5 bases). Trimming pared 2 bases from V and 1 base from J, leaving 11 bases between. Germline V CDR1 and CDR2: SGHDN, FVKESK. The CDR3 totals 15 residues. CDR3 DNA sequence: TGTGCCAGCAGCCAATTGCAGGGACGGAACACTGAAGCTTTCTTT. This gives the protein CASSQLQGRNTEAFF. The variable domain in full, completed from reference TRBV14 and TRBJ1-1, reads EAGVTQFPSHSVIEKGQTVTLRCDPISGHDNLYWYRRVMGKEIKFLLHFVKESKQDESGMPNNRFLAERTGGTYSTLKVQPAELEDSGVYFCASSQLQGRNTEAFFGQGTRLTVV.